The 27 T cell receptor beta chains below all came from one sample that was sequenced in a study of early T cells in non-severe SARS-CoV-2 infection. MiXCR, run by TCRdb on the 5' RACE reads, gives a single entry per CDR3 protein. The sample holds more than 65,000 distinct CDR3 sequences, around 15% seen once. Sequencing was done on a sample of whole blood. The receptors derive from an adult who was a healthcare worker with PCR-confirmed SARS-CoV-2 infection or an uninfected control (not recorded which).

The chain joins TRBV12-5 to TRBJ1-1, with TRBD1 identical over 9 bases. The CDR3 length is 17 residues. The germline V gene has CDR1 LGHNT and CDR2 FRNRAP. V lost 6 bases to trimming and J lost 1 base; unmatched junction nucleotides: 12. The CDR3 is CASGFDRGSVPNTEAFF. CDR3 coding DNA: TGTGCTAGTGGCTTCGACAGGGGGAGCGTCCCGAACACTGAAGCTTTCTTT. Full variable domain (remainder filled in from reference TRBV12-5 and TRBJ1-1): DARVTQTPRHKVTEMGQEVTMRCQPILGHNTVFWYRQTMMQGLELLAYFRNRAPLDDSGMPKDRFSAEMPDATLATLKIQPSEPRDSAVYFCASGFDRGSVPNTEAFFGQGTRLTVV.

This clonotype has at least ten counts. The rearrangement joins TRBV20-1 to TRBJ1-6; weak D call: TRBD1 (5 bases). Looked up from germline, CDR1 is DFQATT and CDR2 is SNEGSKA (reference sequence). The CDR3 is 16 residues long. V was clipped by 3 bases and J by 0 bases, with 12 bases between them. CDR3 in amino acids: CSASFEGSSYNSPLHF. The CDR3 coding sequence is TGCAGTGCTAGTTTCGAGGGGAGCTCCTATAATTCACCCCTCCACTTT.

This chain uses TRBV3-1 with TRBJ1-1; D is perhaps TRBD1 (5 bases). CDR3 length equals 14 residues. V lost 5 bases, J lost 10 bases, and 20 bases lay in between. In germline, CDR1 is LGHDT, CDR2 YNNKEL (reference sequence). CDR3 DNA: TGTGCCAGCAGCTTTACTTCGACCTTCGGGGGAGCTTTCTTT. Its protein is CASSFTSTFGGAFF.

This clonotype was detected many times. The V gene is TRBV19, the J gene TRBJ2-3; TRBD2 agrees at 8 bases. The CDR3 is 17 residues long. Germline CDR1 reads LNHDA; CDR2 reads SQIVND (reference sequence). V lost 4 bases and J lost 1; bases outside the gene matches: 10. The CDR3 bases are TGTGCCAGTAGTACCCCAGGGTGGCGGGGGGGCACAGATACGCAGTATTTT. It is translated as CASSTPGWRGGTDTQYF.

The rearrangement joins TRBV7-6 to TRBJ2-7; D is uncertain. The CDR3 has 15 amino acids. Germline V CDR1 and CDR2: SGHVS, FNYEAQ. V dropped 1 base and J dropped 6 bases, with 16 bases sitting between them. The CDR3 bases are TGTGCCAGCAGCTTAGTAGTACCAGACGGTGGCGAGCAGTACTTC. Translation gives CASSLVVPDGGEQYF.

This CDR3 is CASSLEGQLTDTQYF. The CDR3 DNA follows: TGTGCCAGCAGCTTAGAAGGACAGCTCACAGATACGCAGTATTTT. The gene calls are TRBV7-9 and TRBJ2-3, with a tentative D call TRBD1 (6 bases). CDR3 size: 15 residues. CDR1 is SEHNR, CDR2 FQNEAQ, per germline (reference sequence). Trimming removed 1 base from V and 2 bases from J, with 10 bases in between.

In nucleotides, the CDR3 is TGTGCCATCAGTGTTGGAAGAGGTACAAGCTCTGGGGCCAACGTCCTGACTTTC. This encodes CAISVGRGTSSGANVLTF. This chain links TRBV10-3 with TRBJ2-6; D is unclear. The CDR3 extends over 18 amino acids. V lost 4 bases to trimming and J lost 0 bases, with 16 bases between them. Germline CDR1 and CDR2: ENHRY and SYGVKD.

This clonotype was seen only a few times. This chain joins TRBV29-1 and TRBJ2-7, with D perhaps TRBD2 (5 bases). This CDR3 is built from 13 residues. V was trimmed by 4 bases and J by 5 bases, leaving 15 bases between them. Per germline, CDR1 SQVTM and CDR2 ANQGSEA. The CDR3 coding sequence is TGCAGCGTTGCGGTGAGGGTAGGCGACGAGCAGTACTTC. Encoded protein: CSVAVRVGDEQYF.

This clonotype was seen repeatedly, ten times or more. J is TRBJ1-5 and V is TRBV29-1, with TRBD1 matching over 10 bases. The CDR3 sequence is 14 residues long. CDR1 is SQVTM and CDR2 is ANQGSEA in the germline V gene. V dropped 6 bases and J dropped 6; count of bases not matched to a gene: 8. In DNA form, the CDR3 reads TGCAGCGTCGCGACAGGGGGCATGGGTCAGCCCCAGCATTTT. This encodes CSVATGGMGQPQHF. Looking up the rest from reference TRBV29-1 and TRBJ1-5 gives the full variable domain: SAVISQKPSRDICQRGTSLTIQCQVDSQVTMMFWYRQQPGQSLTLIATANQGSEATYESGFVIDKFPISRPNLTFSTLTVSNMSPEDSSIYLCSVATGGMGQPQHFGDGTRLSIL.

The DNA for the CDR3 is TGTGCCAGCAGCAAAGCAGGCAGGAGCGGGGGCCTCGCAGACTCCTACGAGCAGTACTTC. Its translation: CASSKAGRSGGLADSYEQYF. The chain recombines TRBV21-1 with TRBJ2-7; the D call in the table, TRBD1, was not verified against the DNA. TRBV21-1 is a known pseudogene. The CDR3 covers 20 residues.

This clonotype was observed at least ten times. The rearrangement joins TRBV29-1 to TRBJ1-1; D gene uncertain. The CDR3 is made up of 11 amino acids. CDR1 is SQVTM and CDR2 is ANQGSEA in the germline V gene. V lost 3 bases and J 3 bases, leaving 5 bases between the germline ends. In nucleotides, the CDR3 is TGCAGCGTTGAGCGGGACACTGAAGCTTTCTTT. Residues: CSVERDTEAFF.

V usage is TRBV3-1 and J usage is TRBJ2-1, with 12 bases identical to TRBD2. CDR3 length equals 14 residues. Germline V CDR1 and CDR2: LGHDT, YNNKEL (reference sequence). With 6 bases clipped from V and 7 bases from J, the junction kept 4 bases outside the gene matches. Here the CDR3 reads CASRTSGGGNEQFF. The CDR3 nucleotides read TGTGCCAGCAGGACTAGCGGGGGCGGGAATGAGCAGTTCTTC.

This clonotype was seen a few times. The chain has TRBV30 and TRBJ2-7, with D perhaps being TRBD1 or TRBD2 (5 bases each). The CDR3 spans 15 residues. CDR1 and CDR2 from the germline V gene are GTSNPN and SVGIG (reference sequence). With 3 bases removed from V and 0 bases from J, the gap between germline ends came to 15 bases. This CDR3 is CAWRIGTYPSYEQYF. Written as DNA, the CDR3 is TGTGCCTGGAGGATCGGGACCTACCCCTCCTACGAGCAGTACTTC.

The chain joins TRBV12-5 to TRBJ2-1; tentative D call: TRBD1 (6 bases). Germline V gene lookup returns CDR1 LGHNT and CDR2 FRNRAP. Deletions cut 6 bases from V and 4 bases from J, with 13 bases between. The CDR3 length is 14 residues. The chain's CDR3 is CASGYRVLYNEQFF. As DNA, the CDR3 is TGTGCTAGTGGGTACAGGGTATTGTACAATGAGCAGTTCTTC.

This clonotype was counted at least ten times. CDR3 DNA: TGTGCCAGCTCACCAGACCTACCCATTCAGTACTTC. Residues: CASSPDLPIQYF. The chain employs TRBV18 and TRBJ2-4, with D unclear. There are 12 residues in the CDR3. Per germline, CDR1 KGHSH and CDR2 LQKENI. Trimming took 2 bases from V and 9 from J, leaving 8 bases between them.

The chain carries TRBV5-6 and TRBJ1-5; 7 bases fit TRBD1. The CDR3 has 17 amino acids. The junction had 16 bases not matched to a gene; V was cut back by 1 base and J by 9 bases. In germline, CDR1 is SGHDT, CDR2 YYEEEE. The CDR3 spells CASSLSSGPGQQRPQHF. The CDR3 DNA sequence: TGTGCCAGCAGCTTGTCATCTGGCCCGGGACAGCAACGGCCCCAGCATTTT.

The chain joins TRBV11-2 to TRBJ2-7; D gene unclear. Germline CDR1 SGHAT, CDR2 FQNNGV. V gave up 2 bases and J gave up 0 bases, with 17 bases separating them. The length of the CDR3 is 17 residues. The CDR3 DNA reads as TGTGCCAGCAGCTTAACCGTCTCTAGGCCCATCTCCTACGAGCAGTACTTC. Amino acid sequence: CASSLTVSRPISYEQYF.

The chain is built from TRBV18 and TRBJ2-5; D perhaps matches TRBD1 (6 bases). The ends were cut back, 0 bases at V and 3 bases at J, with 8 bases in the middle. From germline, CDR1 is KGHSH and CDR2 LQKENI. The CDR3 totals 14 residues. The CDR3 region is CASSPPSGEETQYF. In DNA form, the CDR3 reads TGTGCCAGCTCACCACCGTCAGGGGAAGAGACCCAGTACTTC.

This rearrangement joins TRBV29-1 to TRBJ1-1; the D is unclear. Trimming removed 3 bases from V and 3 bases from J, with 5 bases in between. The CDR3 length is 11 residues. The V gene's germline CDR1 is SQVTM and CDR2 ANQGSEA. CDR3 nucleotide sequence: TGCAGCGTTGATAAGGACACTGAAGCTTTCTTT. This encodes CSVDKDTEAFF.

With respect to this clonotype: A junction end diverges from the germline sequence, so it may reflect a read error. The CDR3, as DNA: TGTGCCAGCTCACCGGGACAGGGGGCTGTTGGTGAGCAGTCCTTC. As protein: CASSPGQGAVGEQSF. V usage is TRBV18 and J usage is TRBJ2-1; TRBD1 agrees at 12 bases. Germline V gene lookup returns CDR1 KGHSH and CDR2 LQKENI. The CDR3 covers 15 residues.

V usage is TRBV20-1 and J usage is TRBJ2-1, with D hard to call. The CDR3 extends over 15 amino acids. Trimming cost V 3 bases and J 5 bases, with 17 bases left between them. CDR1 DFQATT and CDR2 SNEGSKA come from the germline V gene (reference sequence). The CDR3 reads CSARGAVGIHNEQFF. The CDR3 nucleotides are TGCAGTGCTAGGGGTGCGGTTGGGATCCACAATGAGCAGTTCTTC.

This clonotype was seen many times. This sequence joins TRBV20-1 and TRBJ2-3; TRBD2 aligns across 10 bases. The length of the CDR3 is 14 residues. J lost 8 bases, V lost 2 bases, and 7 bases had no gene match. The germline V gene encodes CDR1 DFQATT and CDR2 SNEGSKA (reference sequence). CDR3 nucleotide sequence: TGCAGTGCTAGACTCAAACTAGCGGGGAGTACGCAGTATTTT. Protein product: CSARLKLAGSTQYF.

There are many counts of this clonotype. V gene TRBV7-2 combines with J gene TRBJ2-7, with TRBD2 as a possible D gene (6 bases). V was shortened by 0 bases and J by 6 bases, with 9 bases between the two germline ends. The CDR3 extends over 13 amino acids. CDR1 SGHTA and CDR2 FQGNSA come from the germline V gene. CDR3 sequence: CASSLAGGREQYF. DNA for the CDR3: TGTGCCAGCAGCTTAGCCGGGGGACGCGAGCAGTACTTC.

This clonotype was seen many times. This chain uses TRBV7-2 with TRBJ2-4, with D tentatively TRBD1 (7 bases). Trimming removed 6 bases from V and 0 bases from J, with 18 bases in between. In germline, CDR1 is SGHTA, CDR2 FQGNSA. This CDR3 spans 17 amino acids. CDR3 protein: CASRVGAGGLAKNIQYF. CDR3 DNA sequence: TGTGCCAGCAGAGTCGGGGCAGGGGGACTAGCCAAAAACATTCAGTACTTC.

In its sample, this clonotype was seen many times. CDR3 residues: CASSLQGAYADTQYF. The CDR3 coding sequence is TGTGCCAGCAGTTTACAGGGGGCATACGCAGATACGCAGTATTTT. V and J are TRBV28 and TRBJ2-3; TRBD1 aligns across 8 bases. Germline V gene lookup returns CDR1 MDHEN and CDR2 SYDVKM. This CDR3 is 15 amino acids long. Trimming took 2 bases from V and 4 from J; bases not matched to a gene: 5.

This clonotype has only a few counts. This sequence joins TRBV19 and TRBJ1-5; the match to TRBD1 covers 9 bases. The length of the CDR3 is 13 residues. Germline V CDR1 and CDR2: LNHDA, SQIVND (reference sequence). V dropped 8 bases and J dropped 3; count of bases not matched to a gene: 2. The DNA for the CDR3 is TGTGCCAGTTGGGACAGGGTCAATCAGCCCCAGCATTTT. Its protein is CASWDRVNQPQHF.

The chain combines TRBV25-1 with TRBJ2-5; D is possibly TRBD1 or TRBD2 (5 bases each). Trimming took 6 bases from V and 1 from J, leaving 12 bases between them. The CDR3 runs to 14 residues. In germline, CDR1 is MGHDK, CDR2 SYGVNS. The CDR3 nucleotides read TGTGCCAGCAGCCAGCCGGGACCCCAAGAGACCCAGTACTTC. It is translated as CASSQPGPQETQYF. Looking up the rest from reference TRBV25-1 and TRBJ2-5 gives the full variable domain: EADIYQTPRYLVIGTGKKITLECSQTMGHDKMYWYQQDPGMELHLIHYSYGVNSTEKGDLSSESTVSRIRTEHFPLTLESARPSHTSQYLCASSQPGPQETQYFGPGTRLLVL.